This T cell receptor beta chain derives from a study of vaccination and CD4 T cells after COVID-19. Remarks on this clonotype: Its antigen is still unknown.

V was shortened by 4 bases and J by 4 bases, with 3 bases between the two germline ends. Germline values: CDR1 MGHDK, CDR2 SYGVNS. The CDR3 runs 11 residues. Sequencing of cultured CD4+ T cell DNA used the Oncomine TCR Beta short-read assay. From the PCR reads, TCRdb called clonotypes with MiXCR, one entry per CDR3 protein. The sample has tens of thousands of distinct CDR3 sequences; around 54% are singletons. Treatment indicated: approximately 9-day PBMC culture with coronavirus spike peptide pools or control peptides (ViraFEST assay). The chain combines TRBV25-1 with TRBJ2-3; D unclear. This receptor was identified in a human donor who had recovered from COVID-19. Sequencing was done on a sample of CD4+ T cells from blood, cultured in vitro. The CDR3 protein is CASSASDTQYF. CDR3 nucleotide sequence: TGTGCCAGCAGTGCCTCAGATACGCAGTATTTT. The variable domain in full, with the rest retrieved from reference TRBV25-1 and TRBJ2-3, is EADIYQTPRYLVIGTGKKITLECSQTMGHDKMYWYQQDPGMELHLIHYSYGVNSTEKGDLSSESTVSRIRTEHFPLTLESARPSHTSQYLCASSASDTQYFGPGTRLTVL.